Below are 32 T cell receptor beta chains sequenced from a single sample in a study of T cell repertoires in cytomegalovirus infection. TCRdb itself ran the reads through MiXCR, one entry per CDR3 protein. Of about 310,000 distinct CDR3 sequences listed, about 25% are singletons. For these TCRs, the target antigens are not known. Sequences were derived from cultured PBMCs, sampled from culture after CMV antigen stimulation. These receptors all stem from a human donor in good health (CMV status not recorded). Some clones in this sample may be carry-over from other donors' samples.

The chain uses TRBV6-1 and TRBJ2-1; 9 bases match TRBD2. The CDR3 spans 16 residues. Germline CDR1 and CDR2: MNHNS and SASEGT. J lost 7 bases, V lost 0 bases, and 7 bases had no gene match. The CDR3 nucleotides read TGTGCCAGCAGTGAAGCGGATAGCGGGGGAAGAAATGAGCAGTTCTTC. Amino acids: CASSEADSGGRNEQFF.

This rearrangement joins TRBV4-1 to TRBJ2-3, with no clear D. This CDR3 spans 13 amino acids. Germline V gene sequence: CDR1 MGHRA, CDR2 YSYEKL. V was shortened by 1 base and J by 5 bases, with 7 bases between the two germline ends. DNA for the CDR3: TGCGCCAGCAGCCAAGTGTCGGGAGATACGCAGTATTTT. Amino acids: CASSQVSGDTQYF.

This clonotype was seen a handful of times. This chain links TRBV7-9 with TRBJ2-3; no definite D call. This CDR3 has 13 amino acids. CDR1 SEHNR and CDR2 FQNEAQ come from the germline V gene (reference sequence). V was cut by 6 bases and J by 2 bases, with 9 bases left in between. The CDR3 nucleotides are TGTGCCAGCAGAGACACAAACACAGATACGCAGTATTTT. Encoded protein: CASRDTNTDTQYF.

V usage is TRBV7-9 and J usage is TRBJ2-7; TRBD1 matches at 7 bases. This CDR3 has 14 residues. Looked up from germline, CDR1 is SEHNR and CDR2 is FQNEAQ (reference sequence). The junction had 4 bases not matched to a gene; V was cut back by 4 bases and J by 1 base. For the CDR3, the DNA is TGTGCCAGCAGCTCTGACAGGGATTCCTACGAGCAGTACGTC. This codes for CASSSDRDSYEQYV.

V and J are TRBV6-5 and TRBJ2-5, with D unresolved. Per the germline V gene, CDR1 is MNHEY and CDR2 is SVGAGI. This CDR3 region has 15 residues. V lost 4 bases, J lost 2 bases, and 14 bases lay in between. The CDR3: CASSSPRAEQETQYF. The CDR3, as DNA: TGTGCCAGCAGTTCCCCACGGGCGGAGCAAGAGACCCAGTACTTC.

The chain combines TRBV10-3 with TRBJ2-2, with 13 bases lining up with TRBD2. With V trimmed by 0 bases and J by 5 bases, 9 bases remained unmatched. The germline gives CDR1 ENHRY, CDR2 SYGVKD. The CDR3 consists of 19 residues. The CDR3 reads CAISESRLAGGLWTGELFF. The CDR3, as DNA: TGTGCCATCAGTGAGTCGAGACTAGCGGGAGGATTATGGACCGGGGAGCTGTTTTTT.

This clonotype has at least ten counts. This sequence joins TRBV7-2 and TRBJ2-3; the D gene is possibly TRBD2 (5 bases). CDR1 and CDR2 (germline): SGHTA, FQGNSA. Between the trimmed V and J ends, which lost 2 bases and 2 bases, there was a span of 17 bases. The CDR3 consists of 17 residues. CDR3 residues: CASSLLATGAYTDTQYF. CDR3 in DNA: TGTGCCAGCAGCTTACTAGCAACGGGCGCATACACAGATACGCAGTATTTT.

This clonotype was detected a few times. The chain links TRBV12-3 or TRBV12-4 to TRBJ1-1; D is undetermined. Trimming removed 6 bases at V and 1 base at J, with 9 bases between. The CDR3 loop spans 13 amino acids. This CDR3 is CASRLLRNTEAFF. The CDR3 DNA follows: TGTGCCAGCAGGTTACTAAGGAACACTGAAGCTTTCTTT.

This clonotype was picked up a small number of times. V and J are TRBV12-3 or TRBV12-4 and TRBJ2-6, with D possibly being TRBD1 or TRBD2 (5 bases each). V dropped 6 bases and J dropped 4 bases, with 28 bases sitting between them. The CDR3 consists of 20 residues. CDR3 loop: CASSVSRFGAGRSGANVLTF. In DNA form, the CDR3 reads TGTGCCAGCAGCGTTTCGAGGTTCGGGGCTGGGCGGTCGGGGGCCAACGTCCTGACTTTC.

CDR3 in DNA: TGTGCTAGTGGTCCCACGGGGGGCGAGGGCGATACGCAGTATTTT. Its translation is CASGPTGGEGDTQYF. The rearrangement uses TRBV12-5 and TRBJ2-3; a weak D match, TRBD2 (7 bases). Germline V gene data show CDR1 as LGHNT and CDR2 as FRNRAP. The CDR3 has 15 amino acids. The V gene lost 5 bases and the J gene lost 6 bases, with 18 bases spanning the gap.

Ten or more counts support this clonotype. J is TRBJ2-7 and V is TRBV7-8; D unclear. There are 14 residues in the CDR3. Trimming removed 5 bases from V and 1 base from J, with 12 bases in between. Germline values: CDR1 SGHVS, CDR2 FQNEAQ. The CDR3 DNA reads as TGTGCCAGCAGCCCAATAGCTGATTCCTACGAGCAGTACTTC. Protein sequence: CASSPIADSYEQYF.

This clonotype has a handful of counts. The DNA of the CDR3 is TGTGCTAGTGGTTTGGTAGGGGCAGAAGAGACCCAGTACTTC. Protein: CASGLVGAEETQYF. The rearrangement uses TRBV12-5 and TRBJ2-5, with D tentatively TRBD1 (5 bases). The CDR3 contains 14 residues. V gave up 0 bases and J gave up 3 bases, with 8 bases separating them. Germline assignment: CDR1 LGHNT and CDR2 FRNRAP.

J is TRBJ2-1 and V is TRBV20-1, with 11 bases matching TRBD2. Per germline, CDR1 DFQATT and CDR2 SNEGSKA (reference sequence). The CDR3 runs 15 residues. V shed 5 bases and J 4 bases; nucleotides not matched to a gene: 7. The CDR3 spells CSAPSTSGSYNEQFF. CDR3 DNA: TGCAGTGCTCCTTCTACTAGCGGGAGTTACAATGAGCAGTTCTTC.

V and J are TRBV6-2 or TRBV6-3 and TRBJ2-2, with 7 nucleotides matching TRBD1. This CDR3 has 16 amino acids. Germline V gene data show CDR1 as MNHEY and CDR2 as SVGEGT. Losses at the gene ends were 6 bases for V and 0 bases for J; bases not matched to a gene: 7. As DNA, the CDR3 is TGTGCCAGCAGCCCCCCACAGGGGCCGAACACCGGGGAGCTGTTTTTT. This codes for CASSPPQGPNTGELFF.

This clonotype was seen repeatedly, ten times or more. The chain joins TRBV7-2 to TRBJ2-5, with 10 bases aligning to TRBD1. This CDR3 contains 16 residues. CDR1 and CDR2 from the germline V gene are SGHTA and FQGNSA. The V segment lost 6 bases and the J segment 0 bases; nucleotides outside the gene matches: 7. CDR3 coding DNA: TGTGCCAGCAGTCTCGGGGACAGGGGAAACCAAGAGACCCAGTACTTC. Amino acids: CASSLGDRGNQETQYF. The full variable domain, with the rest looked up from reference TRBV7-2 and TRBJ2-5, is GAGVSQSPSNKVTEKGKDVELRCDPISGHTALYWYRQSLGQGLEFLIYFQGNSAPDKSGLPSDRFSAERTGGSVSTLTIQRTQQEDSAVYLCASSLGDRGNQETQYFGPGTRLLVL.

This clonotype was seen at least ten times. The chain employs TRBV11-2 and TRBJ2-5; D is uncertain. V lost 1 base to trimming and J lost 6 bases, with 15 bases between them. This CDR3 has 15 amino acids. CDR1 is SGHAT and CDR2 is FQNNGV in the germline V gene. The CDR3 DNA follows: TGTGCCAGCAGCTTAGTTGACACTAAAGCAAAGACCCAGTACTTC. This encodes CASSLVDTKAKTQYF.

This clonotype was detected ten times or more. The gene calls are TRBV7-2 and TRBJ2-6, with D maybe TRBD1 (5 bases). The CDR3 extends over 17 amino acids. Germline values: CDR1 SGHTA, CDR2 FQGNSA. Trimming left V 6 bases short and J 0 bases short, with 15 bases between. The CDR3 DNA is TGTGCCAGCAGAAACTCTCGACAGTTCTCTGGGGCCAACGTCCTGACTTTC. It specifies CASRNSRQFSGANVLTF.

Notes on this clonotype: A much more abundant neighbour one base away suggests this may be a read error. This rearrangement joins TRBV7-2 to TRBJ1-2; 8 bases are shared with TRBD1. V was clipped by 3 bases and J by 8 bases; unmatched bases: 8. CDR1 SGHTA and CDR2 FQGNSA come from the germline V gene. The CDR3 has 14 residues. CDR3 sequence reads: CTSSFGQGTGGYTF. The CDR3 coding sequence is TGTACCAGCAGCTTTGGACAGGGAACAGGGGGCTACACCTTC.

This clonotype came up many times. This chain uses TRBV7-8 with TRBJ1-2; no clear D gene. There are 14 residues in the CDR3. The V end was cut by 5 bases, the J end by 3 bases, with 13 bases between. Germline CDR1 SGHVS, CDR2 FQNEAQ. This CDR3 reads CASSPRMTDYGYTF. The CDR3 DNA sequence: TGTGCCAGCAGCCCGCGTATGACTGACTATGGCTACACCTTC. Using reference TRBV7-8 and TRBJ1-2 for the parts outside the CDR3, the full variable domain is GAGVSQSPRYKVAKRGQDVALRCDPISGHVSLFWYQQALGQGPEFLTYFQNEAQLDKSGLPSDRFFAERPEGSVSTLKIQRTQQEDSAVYLCASSPRMTDYGYTFGSGTRLTVV.

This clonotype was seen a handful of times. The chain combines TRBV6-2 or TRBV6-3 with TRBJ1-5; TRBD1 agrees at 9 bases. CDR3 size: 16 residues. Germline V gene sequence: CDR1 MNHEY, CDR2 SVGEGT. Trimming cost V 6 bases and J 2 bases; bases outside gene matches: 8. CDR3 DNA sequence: TGTGCCAGCAGATCACAGGGGGCGTTGGGCAATCAGCCCCAGCATTTT. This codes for CASRSQGALGNQPQHF.

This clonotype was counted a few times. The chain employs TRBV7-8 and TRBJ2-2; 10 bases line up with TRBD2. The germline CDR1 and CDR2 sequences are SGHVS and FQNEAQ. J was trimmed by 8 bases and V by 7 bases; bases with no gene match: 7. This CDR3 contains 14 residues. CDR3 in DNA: TGTGCCAGCAACCGGCCTAGCGGGAGTGGGGAGCTGTTTTTT. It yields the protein CASNRPSGSGELFF.

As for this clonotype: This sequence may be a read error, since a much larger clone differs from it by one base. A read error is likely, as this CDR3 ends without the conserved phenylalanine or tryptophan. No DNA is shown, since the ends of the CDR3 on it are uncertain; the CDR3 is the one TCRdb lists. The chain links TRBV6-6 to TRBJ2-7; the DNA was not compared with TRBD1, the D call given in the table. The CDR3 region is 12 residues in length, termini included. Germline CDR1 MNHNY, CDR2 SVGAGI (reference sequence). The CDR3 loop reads CASSYSALGEYY.

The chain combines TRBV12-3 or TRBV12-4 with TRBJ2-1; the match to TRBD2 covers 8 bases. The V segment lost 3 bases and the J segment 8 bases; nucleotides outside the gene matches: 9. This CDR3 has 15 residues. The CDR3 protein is CASSLKRGRSDEQFF. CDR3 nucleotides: TGTGCCAGCAGTTTGAAGCGGGGGAGGTCAGATGAGCAGTTCTTC.

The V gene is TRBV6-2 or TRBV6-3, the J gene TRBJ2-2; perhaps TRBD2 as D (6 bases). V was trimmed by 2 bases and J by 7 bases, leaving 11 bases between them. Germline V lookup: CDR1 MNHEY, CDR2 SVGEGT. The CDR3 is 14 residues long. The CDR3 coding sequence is TGTGCCAGCAGTTACGGCGGGATGATCGGGGAGCTGTTTTTT. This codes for CASSYGGMIGELFF.

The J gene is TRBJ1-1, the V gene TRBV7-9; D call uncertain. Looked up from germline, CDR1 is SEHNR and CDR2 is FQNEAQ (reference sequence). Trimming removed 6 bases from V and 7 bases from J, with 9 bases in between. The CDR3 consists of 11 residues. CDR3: CASSPPREAFF. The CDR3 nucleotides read TGTGCCAGCAGTCCTCCCCGTGAAGCTTTCTTT.

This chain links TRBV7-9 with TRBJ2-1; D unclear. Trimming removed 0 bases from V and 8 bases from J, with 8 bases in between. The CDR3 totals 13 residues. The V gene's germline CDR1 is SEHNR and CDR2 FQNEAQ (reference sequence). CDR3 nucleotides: TGTGCCAGCAGCTTAGCCCCCCTAGATGAGCAGTTCTTC. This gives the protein CASSLAPLDEQFF.

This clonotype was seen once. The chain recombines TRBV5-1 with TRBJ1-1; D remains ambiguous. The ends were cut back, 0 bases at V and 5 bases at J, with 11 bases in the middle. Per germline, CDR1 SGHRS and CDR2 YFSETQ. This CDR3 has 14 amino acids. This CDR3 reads CASSLDTDDTEAFF. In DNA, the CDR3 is TGCGCCAGCAGCTTGGACACGGATGATACTGAAGCTTTCTTT.

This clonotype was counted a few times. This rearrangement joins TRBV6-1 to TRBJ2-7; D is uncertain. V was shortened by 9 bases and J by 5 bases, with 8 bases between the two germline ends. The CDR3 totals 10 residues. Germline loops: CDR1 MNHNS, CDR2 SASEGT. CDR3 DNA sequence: TGTGCCAGTGGACGGGACGAGCAGTACTTC. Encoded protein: CASGRDEQYF.

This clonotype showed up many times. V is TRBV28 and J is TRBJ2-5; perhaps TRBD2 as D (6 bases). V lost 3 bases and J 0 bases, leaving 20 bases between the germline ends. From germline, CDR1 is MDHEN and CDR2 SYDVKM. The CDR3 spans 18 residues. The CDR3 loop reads CASSFDGSGGDYQETQYF. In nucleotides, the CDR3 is TGTGCCAGCAGTTTCGATGGGAGTGGAGGGGACTACCAAGAGACCCAGTACTTC.

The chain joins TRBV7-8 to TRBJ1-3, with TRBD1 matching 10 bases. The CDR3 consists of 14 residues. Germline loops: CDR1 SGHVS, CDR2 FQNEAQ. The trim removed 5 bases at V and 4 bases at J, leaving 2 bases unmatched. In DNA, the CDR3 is TGTGCCAGCAGCAGGACAGGGGGAGGAAACACCATATATTTT. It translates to CASSRTGGGNTIYF.

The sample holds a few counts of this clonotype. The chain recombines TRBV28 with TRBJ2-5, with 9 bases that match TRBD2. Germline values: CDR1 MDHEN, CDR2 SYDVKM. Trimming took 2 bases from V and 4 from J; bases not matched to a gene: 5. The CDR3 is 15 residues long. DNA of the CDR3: TGTGCCAGCAGTTTACTAGCGGGACGGCGAGAGACCCAGTACTTC. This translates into CASSLLAGRRETQYF.

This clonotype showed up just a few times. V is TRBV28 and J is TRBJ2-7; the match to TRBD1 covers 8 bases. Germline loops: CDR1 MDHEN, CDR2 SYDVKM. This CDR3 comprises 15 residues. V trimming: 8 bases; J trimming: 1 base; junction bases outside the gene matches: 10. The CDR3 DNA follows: TGTGCCAGCGAGGGACCAGGGGGCGCGTCCTACGAGCAGTACTTC. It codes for CASEGPGGASYEQYF.